A selection of T cell receptor beta chains follows, all from one sample in a study of blood T cell repertoires in COVID-19. Profiled with immunoSEQ multiplex PCR; TCRdb holds only in-frame clones, not every one. The sample lists 200,000 or so clones; 80% to 85% were seen once. The sample taken for sequencing was PBMCs or T cells enriched from blood (not recorded which). The receptors here all came from a man aged 40-50 years who had recovered from COVID-19. CDR3s leave out the opening cysteine and the closing phenylalanine or tryptophan. Not every row has a clone size; where given, it reads once, few, many or a size class.

NA	TRBV11-2	TRBJ2-1	ASRKPGQGIAEQF
NA	TRBV6-5	TRBJ2-5	ASRRQGGETQY
NA	TRBV5-6	TRBJ1-6	ASSFGGTGDSPLH
NA	TRBV10-3	TRBJ1-1	AISERGKLTEAF
NA	TRBV19	TRBJ1-2	ASSPTGGYGYT
NA	TRBV4-2	TRBJ1-1	ASSQIQGMDTEAF
NA	TRBV6-6	TRBJ2-3	ASSLLDTQY
NA	TRBV29-1	TRBJ2-7	SVEDPGTGDQY
NA	TRBV6-1	TRBJ1-2	ASSAELGTFGPSGYT
few	TRBV6-2/TRBV6-3	TRBJ1-5	ASSGQRNQPQH
NA	TRBV18	TRBJ2-3	ASSPPGVSTDTQY
NA	TRBV5-5	TRBJ1-1	ASSLGFGQTPTEAF
few	TRBV7-3	TRBJ1-2	ASSFLPSRAADREELYGYT
NA	TRBV5-4	TRBJ2-5	ASSLGGGADWETQY
NA	TRBV19	TRBJ1-5	ASSIAVNQPQH
few	TRBV7-9	TRBJ1-1	ASSLWTGLNTEAF
NA	TRBV12-3/TRBV12-4	TRBJ1-3	ASSLTGNTIY
few	TRBV11-2	TRBJ1-6	ASSFGVTSPLH
NA	TRBV4-2	TRBJ1-2	ASSQDLGASGYT
few	TRBV7-3	TRBJ2-5	ASSPRGGGQETQY
NA	TRBV7-9	TRBJ1-4	ASSLVGGTGEKLF
NA	TRBV7-6	TRBJ1-6	ASSSTVTGERSDRNSPLH
NA	TRBV27	TRBJ1-2	ASSSRGGDRVRYGYT
NA	TRBV9	TRBJ2-3	ASRGGLTDTQY
NA	TRBV4-2	TRBJ2-5	ASSQTGTGFQETQY
NA	TRBV28	TRBJ1-2	ASSGTGGNYGYT
NA	TRBV5-5	TRBJ2-3	ASSLAGVPDTQY
NA	TRBV19	TRBJ1-3	ASSMGTGMNTIY
NA	TRBV7-9	TRBJ2-5	ASSLAVEWAGKETQY
NA	TRBV27	TRBJ2-7	ASSLGAGGTDYEQY
NA	TRBV9	TRBJ2-3	ASSVRVGGGTDTQY